This T cell receptor (beta chain) was identified in a study of shared clonotypes between healthy human individuals. J gave up 7 bases and V 0 bases, and 4 bases lay outside the gene matches. Germline V gives CDR1 MNHEY, CDR2 SVGAGI. The CDR3 is 15 residues long. CD45RO negativity and positive selection for CCR7 defined naive CD8 cells, a population that excluded terminally differentiated effector memory CD45RA+ cells. Comment on this clone: Its specificity is unknown.

Sequenced by immunoSEQ multiplex PCR; TCRdb stores in-frame clones only, minus some. The sample carries about 2.1 million clones, about 94% recorded once. Study-wide results and caveats: Some naive CD4 clonotypes, about 5.5%, turned up in common across several donors.

Sequencing input: naive CD8+ T cells from PBMCs. The receptor was isolated from a man aged 18 to 35 in good health. Some clones in this sample may be carry-over from other donors' samples. The chain uses TRBV6-5 and TRBJ2-1; 9 positions match TRBD2. The CDR3 loop reads CASSYSAGGWNEQFF. The CDR3 bases are TGTGCCAGCAGTTACTCTGCGGGAGGGTGGAATGAGCAGTTCTTC.